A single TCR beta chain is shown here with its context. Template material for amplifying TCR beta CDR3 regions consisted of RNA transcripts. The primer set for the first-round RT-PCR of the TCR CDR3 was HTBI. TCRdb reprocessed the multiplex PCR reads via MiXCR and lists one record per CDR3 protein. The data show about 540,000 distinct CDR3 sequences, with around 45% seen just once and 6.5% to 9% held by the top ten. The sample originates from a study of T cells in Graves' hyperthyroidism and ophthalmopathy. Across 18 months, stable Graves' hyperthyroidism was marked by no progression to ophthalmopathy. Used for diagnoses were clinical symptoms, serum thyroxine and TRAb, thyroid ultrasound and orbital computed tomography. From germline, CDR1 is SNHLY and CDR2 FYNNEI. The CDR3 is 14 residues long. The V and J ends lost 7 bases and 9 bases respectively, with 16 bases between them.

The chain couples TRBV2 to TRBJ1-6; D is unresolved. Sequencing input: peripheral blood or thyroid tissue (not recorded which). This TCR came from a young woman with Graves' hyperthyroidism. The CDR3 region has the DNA TGTGCCAGCAAGTTAGCAGGACTTCTTTCACCCCTCCACTTT. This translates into CASKLAGLLSPLHF.